The 17 T cell receptor beta chains in this list originate from one sample, sequenced in a study of cytomegalovirus exposure and HLA in healthy donors. This PCR relied on a set of 60 Vbeta primers and 13 Jbeta primers. Here immunoSEQ multiplex PCR was the method, and the copy in TCRdb shows in-frame clones only, minus some. The table lists 150,000 to 200,000 clones, about four fifths of them singletons, with roughly 1.5% in the top ten. The source material was PBMCs. The origin of the receptors is a woman under 30 in good health and CMV-seronegative.

In DNA form, the CDR3 reads TGCGCCAGCAGCCCCGCCCTGGACAGTGTCCGACTAAACACCATATATTTT. Its translation: CASSPALDSVRLNTIYF. V is TRBV5-1 and J is TRBJ1-3, with D tentatively TRBD1 (6 bases). The V gene's germline CDR1 is SGHRS and CDR2 YFSETQ. The CDR3 totals 17 residues. Trimming removed 4 bases at V and 6 bases at J, with 23 bases between.

The chain has TRBV30 and TRBJ1-1, with 7 nucleotides matching TRBD1. Trimming took 5 bases from V and 4 from J; bases not matched to a gene: 7. This CDR3 is built from 13 residues. Germline assignment: CDR1 GTSNPN and CDR2 SVGIG (reference sequence). The CDR3 spells CAWGDRLSTEAFF. DNA for the CDR3: TGTGCCTGGGGGGACAGACTGAGCACTGAAGCTTTCTTT.

The chain joins TRBV10-3 to TRBJ1-5; 11 bases match TRBD1. The CDR3 loop spans 14 amino acids. V was clipped by 10 bases and J by 9 bases; unmatched bases: 11. Per the germline V gene, CDR1 is ENHRY and CDR2 is SYGVKD. DNA for the CDR3: TGTGCCACCTGGACAGGGGGCTCTGGGTGGCCCCAGCATTTT. This codes for CATWTGGSGWPQHF.

The sample holds one count of this clone. CDR3 sequence (DNA): TGTGCCAGCAATCGGGGAAATGAGCAGTTCTTC. Amino acids: CASNRGNEQFF. This rearrangement joins TRBV7-9 to TRBJ2-1, with TRBD2 as a possible D gene (5 bases). CDR1 and CDR2 from the germline V gene are SEHNR and FQNEAQ (reference sequence). This CDR3 is 11 amino acids long. V was cut by 7 bases and J by 7 bases, with 8 bases left in between. Together with reference TRBV7-9 and TRBJ2-1, the CDR3 gives the full variable domain: DTGVSQNPRHKITKRGQNVTFRCDPISEHNRLYWYRQTLGQGPEFLTYFQNEAQLEKSRLLSDRFSAERPKGSFSTLEIQRTEQGDSAMYLCASNRGNEQFFGPGTRLTVL.

The chain is built from TRBV2 and TRBJ1-5; D not certain. The V gene's germline CDR1 is SNHLY and CDR2 FYNNEI. Trimming removed 1 base from V and 3 bases from J, with 7 bases in between. The CDR3 has 14 amino acids. Here the CDR3 reads CASSEGRDNQPQHF. The CDR3 DNA is TGTGCCAGCAGTGAAGGGAGGGACAATCAGCCCCAGCATTTT.

About this clone: One end of the junction does not line up with germline, which may come from a read error. V and J are TRBV7-9 and TRBJ2-1, with TRBD2 matching over 7 bases. Per germline, CDR1 SEHNR and CDR2 FQNEAQ (reference sequence). The CDR3 runs 16 residues. The CDR3 here is CSSSFSSGGSYNEQFF. The DNA for the CDR3 is TGTTCCAGCAGCTTTTCTAGCGGAGGCTCCTACAATGAGCAGTTCTTC. The variable domain in full, completed from reference TRBV7-9 and TRBJ2-1, reads DTGVSQNPRHKITKRGQNVTFRCDPISEHNRLYWYRQTLGQGPEFLTYFQNEAQLEKSRLLSDRFSAERPKGSFSTLEIQRTEQGDSAMYLCSSSFSSGGSYNEQFFGPGTRLTVL.

This chain connects TRBV7-9 to TRBJ2-5; tentatively, D is TRBD2 (6 bases). The V gene's germline CDR1 is SEHNR and CDR2 FQNEAQ (reference sequence). V lost 5 bases, J lost 2 bases, and 15 bases lay in between. The CDR3 runs to 15 residues. The CDR3 reads CASSPYGGRQETQYF. Written as DNA, the CDR3 is TGTGCCAGCAGCCCCTATGGGGGGAGGCAAGAGACCCAGTACTTC.

The chain combines TRBV11-3 with TRBJ1-2; no definite D call. Trimming stripped 1 base from V and 3 bases from J, with 6 bases between. Germline V gene sequence: CDR1 SGHNT, CDR2 YENEEA. This CDR3 region has 13 residues. CDR3 sequence reads: CASSLVSDYGYTF. The CDR3 DNA sequence: TGTGCCAGCAGCTTAGTCTCGGACTATGGCTACACCTTC.

The gene calls are TRBV7-9 and TRBJ2-4; D might be TRBD2 (5 bases). This CDR3 is built from 13 residues. The V end lost 5 bases, the J end lost 7 bases, and 12 bases lay between the germline ends. Germline V gene sequence: CDR1 SEHNR, CDR2 FQNEAQ (reference sequence). CDR3 protein: CASSHLDSNIQYF. The CDR3 DNA is TGTGCCAGCAGCCACTTGGACTCGAACATTCAGTACTTC.

This clone has a single count. The V gene is TRBV29-1, the J gene TRBJ1-5; D might be TRBD1 (5 bases). CDR1 and CDR2 from the germline V gene are SQVTM and ANQGSEA. V was shortened by 6 bases and J by 4 bases, with 10 bases between the two germline ends. The CDR3 has 12 amino acids. CDR3 amino acids: CSVRDGNQPQHF. The CDR3 DNA is TGCAGCGTGCGGGACGGGAATCAGCCCCAGCATTTT.

The CDR3 here is CASSPGVAGGYTF. The CDR3 DNA is TGTGCCAGCAGCCCAGGGGTTGCGGGTGGCTACACCTTC. The chain has TRBV6-6 and TRBJ1-2; D perhaps matches TRBD1 (6 bases). Germline CDR1 is MNHNY and CDR2 is SVGAGI (reference sequence). The CDR3 consists of 13 residues. Trimming stripped 6 bases from V and 7 bases from J, with 15 bases between.

This chain connects TRBV9 to TRBJ2-7, with 11 positions matching TRBD2. J lost 4 bases, V lost 0 bases, and 9 bases had no gene match. The CDR3 spans 17 residues. Germline V gene lookup returns CDR1 SGDLS and CDR2 YYNGEE. The CDR3 here is CASSVGGAGTSGYEQYF. CDR3 in DNA: TGTGCCAGCAGCGTAGGGGGGGCCGGGACTAGCGGTTACGAGCAGTACTTC.

This clone is a singleton in its sample. The CDR3 is CATSRDYGSEKLFF. The CDR3 nucleotides read TGTGCCACCAGCAGAGACTACGGGAGTGAAAAACTGTTTTTT. The rearrangement joins TRBV15 to TRBJ1-4; D gene unclear. This CDR3 contains 14 residues. CDR1 and CDR2 (germline): LNHNV, YYDKDF (reference sequence). Trimming removed 0 bases from V and 7 bases from J, with 9 bases in between. The full variable domain, rest sourced from reference TRBV15 and TRBJ1-4, is DAMVIQNPRYQVTQFGKPVTLSCSQTLNHNVMYWYQQKSSQAPKLLFHYYDKDFNNEADTPDNFQSRRPNTSFCFLDIRSPGLGDTAMYLCATSRDYGSEKLFFGSGTQLSVL.

In DNA form, the CDR3 reads TGTGCCAGCACTAAAGGACAGGCCCAAGAGACCCAGTACTTC. It encodes CASTKGQAQETQYF. The genes are TRBV5-4 and TRBJ2-5, with TRBD1 matching 7 bases. The CDR3 has 14 residues. V shed 6 bases, J shed 1 base, and the junction held 6 bases outside the gene matches. CDR1 is SGHNT and CDR2 is YYREEE in the germline V gene (reference sequence).

The chain combines TRBV7-8 with TRBJ2-3, with D maybe TRBD1 (5 bases). This CDR3 comprises 15 residues. From germline, CDR1 is SGHVS and CDR2 FQNEAQ. V dropped 6 bases and J dropped 1 base, with 14 bases sitting between them. In DNA, the CDR3 is TGTGCCAGCAGGTTAAAAGGGGCAGGCACAGATACGCAGTATTTT. Translating it yields CASRLKGAGTDTQYF.

This clone was picked up one time. The chain combines TRBV5-1 with TRBJ2-5; TRBD2 might be the D (5 bases). Germline V gene lookup returns CDR1 SGHRS and CDR2 YFSETQ. This CDR3 has 15 amino acids. V was cut by 4 bases and J by 7 bases, with 20 bases left in between. The CDR3 bases are TGCGCCAGCAGCCCTGGTACGGCGGGCCGGGGGACCCAGTACTTC. As protein: CASSPGTAGRGTQYF.

The chain has TRBV7-9 and TRBJ2-1, with TRBD1 matching 9 bases. J gave up 5 bases and V 5 bases, and 7 bases lay outside the gene matches. The CDR3 is 15 amino acids. Germline assignment: CDR1 SEHNR and CDR2 FQNEAQ (reference sequence). CDR3 sequence (DNA): TGTGCCAGCAGCGCACCCGGGACAGGGAACAATGAGCAGTTCTTC. Translated: CASSAPGTGNNEQFF.